One sample yielded the 18 T cell receptor beta chains listed below, sequenced in a study of cytotoxic CD8 clonotypes in ibrutinib-treated CLL. Some clones are missing from TCRdb's copy, which holds only in-frame ones; the method was immunoSEQ multiplex PCR. The sample carries some 310,000 clones, roughly 79% recorded once. This sample comprised PBMCs, obtained before ibrutinib treatment. The receptor set was obtained from a human donor with chronic lymphocytic leukemia.

The chain uses TRBV27 and TRBJ1-4, with D unresolved. The CDR3 consists of 13 residues. V shed 6 bases and J shed 6 bases, with 11 bases lying between them. Germline CDR1 is MNHEY and CDR2 is SMNVEV (reference sequence). The CDR3 spells CASSRPGDEKLFF. The CDR3 DNA reads TGTGCCAGCAGCAGACCTGGGGATGAAAAACTGTTTTTT.

The CDR3 DNA sequence: TGTGCTGCGGGACTAGCAGGTACCGGGGAGCTGTTTTTT. It yields the protein CAAGLAGTGELFF. The chain has TRBV30 and TRBJ2-2; the match to TRBD2 covers 9 bases. This CDR3 is built from 13 residues. The germline V gene encodes CDR1 GTSNPN and CDR2 SVGIG (reference sequence). Full variable domain (missing parts from reference TRBV30 and TRBJ2-2): SQTIHQWPATLVQPVGSPLSLECTVEGTSNPNLYWYRQAAGRGLQLLFYSVGIGQISSEVPQNLSASRPQDRQFILSSKKLLLSDSGFYLCAAGLAGTGELFFGEGSRLTVL.

The gene calls are TRBV28 and TRBJ2-7; the match to TRBD1 covers 12 bases. J gave up 2 bases and V 3 bases, and 5 bases lay outside the gene matches. The CDR3 covers 16 residues. Germline V CDR1 and CDR2: MDHEN, SYDVKM. The CDR3 is CASSFPRDRGPYEQYF. The CDR3 nucleotides read TGTGCCAGCAGTTTCCCGAGGGACAGGGGGCCCTACGAGCAGTACTTC.

This sequence joins TRBV5-1 and TRBJ2-7; 9 bases fit TRBD2. The CDR3 is made up of 15 amino acids. The germline CDR1 and CDR2 sequences are SGHRS and YFSETQ. V lost 4 bases and J lost 5; bases outside the gene matches: 10. The chain's CDR3 is CASSSIAGVVHEQYF. CDR3 in DNA: TGCGCCAGCAGCAGCATAGCGGGAGTCGTACACGAGCAGTACTTC.

The gene calls are TRBV30 and TRBJ1-1; TRBD1 aligns across 8 bases. The CDR3 totals 14 residues. V gave up 1 base and J gave up 5 bases; unmatched junction bases: 6. CDR1 GTSNPN and CDR2 SVGIG come from the germline V gene (reference sequence). For the CDR3, the DNA is TGTGCCTGGAGTGCCGACAGGGGCGGGACTGAAGCTTTCTTT. It yields the protein CAWSADRGGTEAFF.

The chain couples TRBV28 to TRBJ2-7; TRBD2 matches at 11 bases. Germline loops: CDR1 MDHEN, CDR2 SYDVKM. The V segment lost 8 bases and the J segment 3 bases; nucleotides outside the gene matches: 6. The CDR3 contains 14 residues. The DNA of the CDR3 is TGTGCCAGCGAAGGGACTAGCGGCCTCTACGAGCAGTACTTC. It translates to CASEGTSGLYEQYF.

The rearrangement links TRBV6-5 to TRBJ2-3; D is ambiguous. Germline V gene lookup returns CDR1 MNHEY and CDR2 SVGAGI. V was trimmed by 6 bases and J by 1 base, leaving 5 bases between them. This CDR3 is 12 amino acids long. The CDR3 region has the DNA TGTGCCAGCAGCCGGGGCACAGATACGCAGTATTTT. This encodes CASSRGTDTQYF.

Concerning this clone itself: An end of the junction differs from the germline gene, which may be a read error. The chain combines TRBV15 with TRBJ2-3; 7 bases are shared with TRBD2. Per germline, CDR1 LNHNV and CDR2 YYDKDF (reference sequence). The CDR3 is 16 amino acids. The CDR3 region has the DNA TGTGCCACCTGCAGGGAAAAACTAGCGAGCACAGATACGCAGTATTTT. Translation: CATCREKLASTDTQYF.

The gene calls are TRBV9 and TRBJ2-1; 13 bases are shared with TRBD2. The CDR3 length is 16 residues. Germline V gene lookup returns CDR1 SGDLS and CDR2 YYNGEE. The trim removed 3 bases at V and 7 bases at J, leaving 7 bases unmatched. This CDR3 is CASSGRTSGSRNEQFF. The CDR3 DNA reads as TGTGCCAGCAGCGGGAGGACTAGCGGGAGTAGGAATGAGCAGTTCTTC. Supplemented by reference TRBV9 and TRBJ2-1, the full variable domain reads DSGVTQTPKHLITATGQRVTLRCSPRSGDLSVYWYQQSLDQGLQFLIQYYNGEERAKGNILERFSAQQFPDLHSELNLSSLELGDSALYFCASSGRTSGSRNEQFFGPGTRLTVL.

This clone was found once. V is TRBV29-1 and J is TRBJ2-2; the match to TRBD2 covers 13 bases. CDR1 and CDR2 (germline): SQVTM, ANQGSEA. This CDR3 contains 16 residues. The junction had 5 bases not matched to a gene; V was cut back by 6 bases and J by 1 base. The CDR3 reads CSVAGTSGMNTGELFF. The CDR3 DNA reads TGCAGCGTCGCCGGGACTAGCGGGATGAACACCGGGGAGCTGTTTTTT.

The V call is TRBV6-1, the J call TRBJ1-6; D might be TRBD1 (6 bases). This CDR3 comprises 16 residues. Germline CDR1 is MNHNS and CDR2 is SASEGT. The V end was cut by 1 base, the J end by 7 bases, with 14 bases between. This chain's CDR3 is CASSEGLYTGNSPLHF. The CDR3 DNA is TGTGCCAGCAGTGAAGGTCTCTACACAGGGAATTCACCCCTCCACTTT.

The genes are TRBV5-5 and TRBJ2-1, with 9 nucleotides matching TRBD1. V trimming: 0 bases; J trimming: 8 bases; junction bases outside the gene matches: 9. Per germline, CDR1 SGHKS and CDR2 YYEKEE (reference sequence). The CDR3 contains 16 residues. CDR3 loop: CASSLGVGTGIDEQFF. DNA of the CDR3: TGTGCCAGCAGCTTGGGGGTAGGGACAGGGATAGATGAGCAGTTCTTC.

V gene TRBV9 combines with J gene TRBJ2-1, with 9 positions matching TRBD2. The CDR3 contains 15 residues. The germline gives CDR1 SGDLS, CDR2 YYNGEE. J gave up 4 bases and V 2 bases, and 4 bases lay outside the gene matches. The DNA for the CDR3 is TGTGCCAGCAGCGTTACTAGCGGGCCTTACAATGAGCAGTTCTTC. As protein: CASSVTSGPYNEQFF.

The sample holds a few counts of this clone. The chain uses TRBV6-5 and TRBJ2-3; possible D gene TRBD2, 5 bases. This CDR3 has 13 residues. Germline values: CDR1 MNHEY, CDR2 SVGAGI. The germline V and J ends were trimmed by 2 bases and 4 bases, with 7 bases remaining between them. CDR3 sequence (DNA): TGTGCCAGCAGTTACATCGGGGCAGATACGCAGTATTTT. It specifies CASSYIGADTQYF.

The genes are TRBV28 and TRBJ1-2; maybe TRBD1 (6 bases). This CDR3 comprises 15 residues. V lost 2 bases to trimming and J lost 8 bases, with 18 bases between them. Germline loops: CDR1 MDHEN, CDR2 SYDVKM. Here the CDR3 reads CASSLPSRGATGYTF. The CDR3 DNA is TGTGCCAGCAGTTTACCCTCGCGGGGGGCGACGGGCTACACCTTC.

DNA for the CDR3: TGTGCCAGCGGTCTGAATGTGGGATCTGGGAACCCGGCGGCCCAGTACTTC. Protein product: CASGLNVGSGNPAAQYF. The chain uses TRBV27 and TRBJ2-5; D is ambiguous. Germline CDR1 reads MNHEY; CDR2 reads SMNVEV (reference sequence). The CDR3 covers 17 residues. The germline V and J ends were trimmed by 8 bases and 9 bases, with 31 bases remaining between them.

A few counts support this clone. The chain is built from TRBV27 and TRBJ2-1, with D uncertain. Germline assignment: CDR1 MNHEY and CDR2 SMNVEV (reference sequence). The CDR3 totals 15 residues. With 2 bases removed from V and 0 bases from J, the gap between germline ends came to 8 bases. The chain's CDR3 is CASSLTSSSYNEQFF. DNA of the CDR3: TGTGCCAGCAGTTTAACTTCGAGCTCCTACAATGAGCAGTTCTTC.

Regarding this clone: The junction departs from the called germline gene at one end, perhaps through a read error. The chain uses TRBV7-2 and TRBJ2-5; 12 bases are shared with TRBD2. The CDR3 is 14 residues long. Germline CDR1 SGHTA, CDR2 FQGNSA. The CDR3 sequence is CASSLAGGPETQYF. The CDR3 bases are TGTGCCAGCAGCCTAGCGGGAGGGCCAGAGACCCAGTACTTC.